The next 24 T cell receptor beta chains were all read from a single sample in a study of blood T cell repertoires in COVID-19. Data came from immunoSEQ multiplex PCR; TCRdb stores just in-frame clones and leaves some out. The sample consists of more than 100,000 clones, 84% of them appearing once. Sequencing used peripheral blood. The receptors shown here come from a human donor in a cohort sampled during active COVID-19.

This chain joins TRBV4-1 and TRBJ1-4; D gene ambiguous. This CDR3 is built from 14 residues. The germline gives CDR1 MGHRA, CDR2 YSYEKL. V was clipped by 1 base and J by 5 bases, with 8 bases between them. The CDR3: CASSQGTLNEKLFF. In DNA form, the CDR3 reads TGCGCCAGCAGCCAAGGTACTTTAAATGAAAAACTGTTTTTT.

The genes are TRBV4-1 and TRBJ1-2; 9 nucleotides align to TRBD1. Germline CDR1 is MGHRA and CDR2 is YSYEKL. The CDR3 loop spans 16 amino acids. The V gene end was trimmed by 0 bases and the J gene end by 8 bases; junction bases not matched to a gene: 10. As DNA, the CDR3 is TGCGCCAGCAGCCAAGATAAAACAGGGGGCGCGTGGGGCTACACCTTC. It yields the protein CASSQDKTGGAWGYTF.

The gene calls are TRBV24-1 and TRBJ2-1, with 10 positions matching TRBD1. From germline, CDR1 is KGHDR and CDR2 SFDVKD. The CDR3 extends over 16 amino acids. Trimming at V came to 3 bases and at J to 6 bases, leaving 7 bases not matched to a gene. CDR3 in amino acids: CATSDTDRGQGNEQFF. The CDR3 DNA follows: TGTGCCACCAGTGATACTGACAGGGGGCAGGGCAATGAGCAGTTCTTC.

This sequence joins TRBV19 and TRBJ2-5; the D gene is possibly TRBD2 (7 bases). The V gene's germline CDR1 is LNHDA and CDR2 SQIVND (reference sequence). The CDR3 runs 13 residues. CDR3 sequence: CASSGGRVETQYF. In DNA form, the CDR3 reads TGTGCGTCGTCCGGGGGGCGGGTAGAGACCCAGTACTTC.

The rearrangement links TRBV7-2 to TRBJ2-1; tentative D call: TRBD1 (7 bases). V was pared by 8 bases and J by 6 bases, with 20 bases between. Germline V gene lookup returns CDR1 SGHTA and CDR2 FQGNSA. The CDR3 extends over 15 amino acids. The CDR3 region has the DNA TGTGCCAGCGGATCGCGGGACAGTAGAATCAATGAGCAGTTCTTC. Protein: CASGSRDSRINEQFF.

Worth noting for this clone: Relative to the germline gene, one junction end is altered; a read error may explain this. The chain joins TRBV7-7 to TRBJ2-2; 8 bases line up with TRBD2. Germline V gene lookup returns CDR1 SSHAT and CDR2 FNYEAQ (reference sequence). This CDR3 contains 15 residues. As DNA, the CDR3 is TGTGCTAGCAGCTTAGATGGGACTAGCACCGGGGAGCTGTTTTTT. Translating it yields CASSLDGTSTGELFF.

J is TRBJ1-2 and V is TRBV9; D remains ambiguous. V gave up 0 bases and J gave up 7 bases, with 19 bases separating them. Germline V gene data show CDR1 as SGDLS and CDR2 as YYNGEE. The CDR3 is 16 amino acids. CDR3 nucleotide sequence: TGTGCCAGCAGCGTAGCTACGGCGATCAGTTCGGGTGGCTACACCTTC. Translating it yields CASSVATAISSGGYTF.

The rearrangement joins TRBV11-3 to TRBJ2-2; 8 nucleotides match TRBD2. Germline V CDR1 and CDR2: SGHNT, YENEEA. The CDR3 runs 16 residues. Trimming at V came to 1 base and at J to 3 bases, leaving 4 bases not matched to a gene. CDR3 in amino acids: CASSLGGGPYTGELFF. In nucleotides, the CDR3 is TGTGCCAGCAGCTTAGGCGGGGGGCCATACACCGGGGAGCTGTTTTTT.

This clone showed up just once. The rearrangement uses TRBV19 and TRBJ1-4, with D possibly being TRBD1 (6 bases). Germline loops: CDR1 LNHDA, CDR2 SQIVND (reference sequence). Trimming took off 5 bases at V and 2 bases at J, with 15 bases between the two ends. The length of the CDR3 is 16 residues. In nucleotides, the CDR3 is TGTGCCAGTAGTGGCCGAGGTAGGGGGACTAATGAAAAACTGTTTTTT. Amino acids: CASSGRGRGTNEKLFF.

The CDR3 DNA sequence: TGTGCCAGCAGCCGCAGGGGCGGGGGGTCGAGCTACGAGCAGTACTTC. Translated, it gives CASSRRGGGSSYEQYF. The chain combines TRBV6-2 or TRBV6-3 with TRBJ2-7, with TRBD2 matching 8 bases. Germline assignment: CDR1 MNHEY and CDR2 SVGEGT. The CDR3 runs 16 residues. With V trimmed by 6 bases and J by 3 bases, 13 bases remained unmatched.

J is TRBJ1-2 and V is TRBV6-2 or TRBV6-3, with a weak D call TRBD1 (5 bases). The CDR3 length is 11 residues. CDR1 and CDR2 from the germline V gene are MNHEY and SVGEGT. Trimming stripped 6 bases from V and 8 bases from J, with 10 bases between. The CDR3 nucleotides read TGTGCCAGCAGCAATACAGGAGGCTACACCTTC. It is translated as CASSNTGGYTF.

The chain carries TRBV5-8 and TRBJ2-4; D unclear. Germline values: CDR1 SGHTS, CDR2 YDEGEE. CDR3 size: 11 residues. Deletions cut 6 bases from V and 9 bases from J, with 10 bases between. In nucleotides, the CDR3 is TGTGCCAGCAATACGGTCTCCATTCAGTACTTC. It yields the protein CASNTVSIQYF.

The chain carries TRBV6-1 and TRBJ2-1; tentatively, D is TRBD1 (5 bases). V shed 3 bases and J shed 2 bases, with 11 bases lying between them. This CDR3 region has 15 residues. Germline loops: CDR1 MNHNS, CDR2 SASEGT. The DNA for the CDR3 is TGTGCCAGCAGTGAGACTGGGGCAACCTACAATGAGCAGTTCTTC. Its translation: CASSETGATYNEQFF.

This clone is a singleton in its sample. The genes are TRBV7-9 and TRBJ1-2; TRBD1 is a possible D gene (5 bases). V lost 5 bases to trimming and J lost 2 bases, with 15 bases between them. The length of the CDR3 is 15 residues. CDR1 and CDR2 from the germline V gene are SEHNR and FQNEAQ (reference sequence). The CDR3 spells CASSGVDKGNYGYTF. The CDR3 nucleotides are TGTGCCAGCAGCGGAGTTGATAAGGGGAACTATGGCTACACCTTC.

The chain recombines TRBV7-2 with TRBJ2-1; 12 nucleotides match TRBD2. The CDR3 runs 17 residues. V trimming: 6 bases; J trimming: 9 bases; junction bases outside the gene matches: 15. CDR1 and CDR2 from the germline V gene are SGHTA and FQGNSA. The CDR3 DNA follows: TGTGCCAGCAGTCTAACAGGGCCTGGACTAGCGGGGACTGAGCAGTTCTTC. It yields the protein CASSLTGPGLAGTEQFF. Looking up the rest from reference TRBV7-2 and TRBJ2-1 gives the full variable domain: GAGVSQSPSNKVTEKGKDVELRCDPISGHTALYWYRQSLGQGLEFLIYFQGNSAPDKSGLPSDRFSAERTGGSVSTLTIQRTQQEDSAVYLCASSLTGPGLAGTEQFFGPGTRLTVL.

The V gene is TRBV5-1, the J gene TRBJ2-7, with TRBD2 identical over 11 bases. CDR3 size: 13 residues. In germline, CDR1 is SGHRS, CDR2 YFSETQ. V shed 0 bases and J 7 bases; nucleotides not matched to a gene: 0. The CDR3 here is CASSLGLAGEQYF. CDR3 DNA sequence: TGCGCCAGCAGCTTGGGACTAGCGGGGGAGCAGTACTTC.

The chain has TRBV19 and TRBJ1-1; tentatively, D is TRBD1 (6 bases). V dropped 5 bases and J dropped 9 bases, with 16 bases sitting between them. This CDR3 has 13 amino acids. Germline-derived CDR1 and CDR2 are LNHDA and SQIVND (reference sequence). DNA of the CDR3: TGTGCCAGTAGTCTGCTGCAACAGGGTAAAGCTTTCTTT. It translates to CASSLLQQGKAFF.

The chain recombines TRBV18 with TRBJ2-1; the match to TRBD2 covers 8 bases. J was trimmed by 2 bases and V by 8 bases; bases with no gene match: 5. Per germline, CDR1 KGHSH and CDR2 LQKENI. The CDR3 sequence is 14 residues long. CDR3 coding DNA: TGTGCCAGCCATAGCGGGGTCACCTACAATGAGCAGTTCTTC. Its protein is CASHSGVTYNEQFF.

J is TRBJ1-4 and V is TRBV19; D ambiguous. The V end lost 8 bases, the J end lost 5 bases, and 15 bases lay between the germline ends. Per germline, CDR1 LNHDA and CDR2 SQIVND (reference sequence). This CDR3 contains 14 residues. CDR3 sequence: CASRLPGRNEKLFF. CDR3 coding DNA: TGTGCCAGTCGACTACCGGGCAGAAATGAAAAACTGTTTTTT.

In DNA form, the CDR3 reads TGCAGCGTTGAAATCAGGCAGAGCACAGATACGCAGTATTTT. This codes for CSVEIRQSTDTQYF. V gene TRBV29-1 combines with J gene TRBJ2-3; no clear D gene. CDR3 size: 14 residues. Trimming pared 2 bases from V and 0 bases from J, leaving 9 bases between. Germline CDR1 and CDR2: SQVTM and ANQGSEA.

The chain joins TRBV11-2 to TRBJ2-1; TRBD2 matches 8 bases. Germline CDR1 and CDR2: SGHAT and FQNNGV. This CDR3 has 16 residues. V was clipped by 1 base and J by 4 bases; unmatched bases: 6. CDR3 DNA sequence: TGTGCCAGCAGCTTAGTGTCGGGGGGGCCTTACAATGAGCAGTTCTTC. Translating gives CASSLVSGGPYNEQFF.

The chain uses TRBV5-1 and TRBJ2-1; 12 bases are a match to TRBD1. Germline V lookup: CDR1 SGHRS, CDR2 YFSETQ. Trimming took 3 bases from V and 2 from J; bases not matched to a gene: 3. The CDR3 totals 16 residues. The CDR3 nucleotides read TGCGCCAGCAGCTCTGGGACAGGGGGCGCCTACAATGAGCAGTTCTTC. As protein: CASSSGTGGAYNEQFF.

The V gene is TRBV18, the J gene TRBJ1-1; 7 nucleotides match TRBD1. V lost 2 bases to trimming and J lost 0 bases; unmatched junction nucleotides: 9. Germline V gene lookup returns CDR1 KGHSH and CDR2 LQKENI. The CDR3 is made up of 17 amino acids. In DNA form, the CDR3 reads TGTGCCAGCTCACCATTTAGGACAGGAGACATGAACACTGAAGCTTTCTTT. Encoded protein: CASSPFRTGDMNTEAFF.

V gene TRBV18 combines with J gene TRBJ1-5; perhaps TRBD1 as D (6 bases). The V gene's germline CDR1 is KGHSH and CDR2 LQKENI. The V end lost 4 bases, the J end lost 1 base, and 14 bases lay between the germline ends. The CDR3 covers 16 residues. In DNA, the CDR3 is TGTGCCAGCTCACGGAACAGGGACGGGAGCAATCAGCCCCAGCATTTT. As protein: CASSRNRDGSNQPQHF.